This T cell receptor (beta chain) was profiled in a study of T cell changes during pregnancy in multiple sclerosis. There are 17 residues in the CDR3. V was clipped by 0 bases and J by 4 bases, with 19 bases between them. Germline values: CDR1 SGHRS, CDR2 YFSETQ. The table came from immunoSEQ multiplex PCR; TCRdb's copy has only in-frame clones and leaves some out. The data contain around 110,000 clones, about nine tenths of them singletons. Only one count was recorded for this clone. Specimen: peripheral blood, collected after pregnancy. The TCR comes from a female donor with multiple sclerosis, enrolled in a pregnancy study. The chain combines TRBV5-1 with TRBJ2-5; possible D gene TRBD2, 6 bases. The CDR3 DNA reads TGCGCCAGCAGCTTGGCCAGCACGGGAGACCGGGGAGAGACCCAGTACTTC. Protein product: CASSLASTGDRGETQYF.